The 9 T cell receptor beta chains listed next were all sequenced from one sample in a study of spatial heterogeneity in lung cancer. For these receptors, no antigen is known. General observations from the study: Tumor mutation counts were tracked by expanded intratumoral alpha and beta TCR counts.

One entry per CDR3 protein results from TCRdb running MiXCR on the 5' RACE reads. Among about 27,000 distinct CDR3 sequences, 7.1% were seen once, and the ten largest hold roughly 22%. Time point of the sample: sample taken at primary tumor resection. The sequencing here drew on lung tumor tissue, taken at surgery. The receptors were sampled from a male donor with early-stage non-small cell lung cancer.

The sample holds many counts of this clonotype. In nucleotides, the CDR3 is TGTGCCAGCAGCCCAGGGTCTCAGATGTCAGGCATTCAGTACTTC. Protein sequence: CASSPGSQMSGIQYF. The chain is built from TRBV7-2 and TRBJ2-4, with D possibly being TRBD1 (5 bases). This CDR3 has 15 amino acids. V lost 5 bases, J lost 9 bases, and 20 bases lay in between. The V gene's germline CDR1 is SGHTA and CDR2 FQGNSA.

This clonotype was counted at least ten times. CDR3 sequence (DNA): TGTGCCAGCAGCTTAGTGGATTCCGGGACAGGGGATCATGAGCAGTTCTTC. This gives the protein CASSLVDSGTGDHEQFF. The chain links TRBV7-2 to TRBJ2-1, with TRBD1 matching 10 bases. The CDR3 contains 17 residues. V shed 1 base, J shed 8 bases, and the junction held 11 bases outside the gene matches. Looked up from germline, CDR1 is SGHTA and CDR2 is FQGNSA.

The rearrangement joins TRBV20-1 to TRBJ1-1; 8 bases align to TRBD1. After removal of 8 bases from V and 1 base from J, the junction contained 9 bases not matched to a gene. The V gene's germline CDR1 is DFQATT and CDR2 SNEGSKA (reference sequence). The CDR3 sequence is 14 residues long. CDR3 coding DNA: TGCAGTCCTCAGCAGGGGGCTGAGAACACTGAAGCTTTCTTT. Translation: CSPQQGAENTEAFF.

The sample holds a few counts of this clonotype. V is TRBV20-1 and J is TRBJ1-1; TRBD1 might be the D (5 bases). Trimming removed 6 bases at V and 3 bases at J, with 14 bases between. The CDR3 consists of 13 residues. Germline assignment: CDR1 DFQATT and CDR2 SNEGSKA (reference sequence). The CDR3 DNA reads TGCAGTGCAGTACGGGGCGGCTACACTGAAGCTTTCTTT. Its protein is CSAVRGGYTEAFF.

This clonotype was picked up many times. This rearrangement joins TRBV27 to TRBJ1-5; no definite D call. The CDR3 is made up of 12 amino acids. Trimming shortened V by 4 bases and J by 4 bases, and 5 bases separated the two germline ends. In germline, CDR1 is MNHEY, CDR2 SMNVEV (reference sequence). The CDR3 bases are TGTGCCAGCAGTTCAAGAAATCAGCCCCAGCATTTT. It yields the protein CASSSRNQPQHF.

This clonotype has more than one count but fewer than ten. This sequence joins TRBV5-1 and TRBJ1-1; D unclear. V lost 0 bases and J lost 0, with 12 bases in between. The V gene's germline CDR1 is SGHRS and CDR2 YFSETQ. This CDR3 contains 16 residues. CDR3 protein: CASSLEATGLNTEAFF. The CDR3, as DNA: TGCGCCAGCAGCTTGGAGGCGACGGGCCTGAACACTGAAGCTTTCTTT.

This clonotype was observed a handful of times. The CDR3 is CASSFGGGYTF. CDR3 nucleotide sequence: TGTGCCAGCAGTTTCGGGGGAGGCTACACCTTC. The V call is TRBV12-3 or TRBV12-4, the J call TRBJ1-2, with D maybe TRBD1 (5 bases). The ends were cut back, 3 bases at V and 8 bases at J, with 7 bases in the middle. This CDR3 spans 11 amino acids.

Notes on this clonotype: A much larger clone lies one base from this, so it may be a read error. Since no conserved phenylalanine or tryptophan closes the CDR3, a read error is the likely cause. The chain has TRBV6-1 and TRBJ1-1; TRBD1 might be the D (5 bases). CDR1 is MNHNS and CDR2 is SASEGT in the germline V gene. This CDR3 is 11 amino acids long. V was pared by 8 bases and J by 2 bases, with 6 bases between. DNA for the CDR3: TGTGCCAGCCAGGGAAACACTGAAGCTTTCTCT. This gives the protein CASQGNTEAFS.

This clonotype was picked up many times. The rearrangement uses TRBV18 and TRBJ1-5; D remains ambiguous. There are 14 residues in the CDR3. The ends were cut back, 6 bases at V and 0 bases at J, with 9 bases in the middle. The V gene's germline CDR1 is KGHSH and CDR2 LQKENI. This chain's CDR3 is CASSPDGSNQPQHF. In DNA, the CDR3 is TGTGCCAGCTCTCCGGACGGTAGCAATCAGCCCCAGCATTTT.